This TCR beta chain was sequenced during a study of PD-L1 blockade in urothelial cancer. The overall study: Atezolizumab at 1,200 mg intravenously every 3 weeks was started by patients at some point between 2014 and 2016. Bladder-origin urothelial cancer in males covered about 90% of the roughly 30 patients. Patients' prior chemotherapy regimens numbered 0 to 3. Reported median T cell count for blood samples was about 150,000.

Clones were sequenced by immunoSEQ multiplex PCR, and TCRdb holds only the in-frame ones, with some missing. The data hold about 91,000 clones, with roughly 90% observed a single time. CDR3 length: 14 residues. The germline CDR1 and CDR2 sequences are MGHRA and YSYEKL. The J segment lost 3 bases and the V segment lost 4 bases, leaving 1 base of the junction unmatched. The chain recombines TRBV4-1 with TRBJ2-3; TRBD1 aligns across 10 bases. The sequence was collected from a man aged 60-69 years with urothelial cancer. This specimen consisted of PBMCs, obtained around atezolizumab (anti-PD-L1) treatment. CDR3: CASSPGQGTDTQYF. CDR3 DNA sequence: TGCGCCAGCAGCCCGGGACAGGGGACAGATACGCAGTATTTT.